One sample yielded the 9 T cell receptor beta chains listed below, sequenced in a study of kidney transplant recipient with SARS-CoV-2 infection. TCRdb passed the reads through MiXCR, listing each CDR3 protein once. Here the sample spans 200,000 to 300,000 distinct CDR3 sequences, 25% to 30% being singletons. The material sequenced was a blood sample, taken at baseline and between days 110 and 120 from a kidney transplant recipient. All receptors come from a male patient aged 30 to 39 who had COVID-19 and was a kidney transplant recipient. Some T cells may originate from the graft donor.

To note about this clonotype: At one end the junction does not follow the germline gene, possibly because of a read error. This sequence joins TRBV14 and TRBJ1-1; D is unresolved. The CDR3 has 14 amino acids. Germline V gives CDR1 SGHDN, CDR2 FVKESK. The CDR3 nucleotides read TGTGCCAGCAGCCTTATTGGGGTAGGCACTGAAGCTCTCTTT. The encoded protein is CASSLIGVGTEALF.

This clonotype has a count of ten or more. This chain connects TRBV10-1 to TRBJ2-7, with 7 bases fitting TRBD1. V was pared by 5 bases and J by 2 bases, with 6 bases of the junction left unmatched. Per germline, CDR1 WNHNN and CDR2 SYGVQD (reference sequence). The CDR3 loop spans 14 amino acids. The CDR3 protein is CASSTGTEPYEQYF. CDR3 nucleotide sequence: TGCGCCAGCAGTACCGGGACAGAACCCTACGAGCAGTACTTC.

This clonotype was counted only a few times. One end of the junction fails to match germline, which may point to a read error. The chain joins TRBV7-2 to TRBJ2-7, with 9 bases lining up with TRBD1. This CDR3 has 14 amino acids. From germline, CDR1 is SGHTA and CDR2 FQGNSA. DNA of the CDR3: TGTACCAGCACCTTACAGGGGGCGCAGGACGAGCAGTACTTC. It encodes CTSTLQGAQDEQYF. The full variable domain, completed using reference TRBV7-2 and TRBJ2-7, is GAGVSQSPSNKVTEKGKDVELRCDPISGHTALYWYRQSLGQGLEFLIYFQGNSAPDKSGLPSDRFSAERTGGSVSTLTIQRTQQEDSAVYLCTSTLQGAQDEQYFGPGTRLTVT.

This clonotype was seen at least ten times. The V gene is TRBV7-6, the J gene TRBJ1-2; D gene unclear. CDR1 SGHVS and CDR2 FNYEAQ come from the germline V gene. The CDR3 runs 17 residues. V was trimmed by 5 bases and J by 4 bases, leaving 23 bases between them. CDR3 in DNA: TGTGCCAGCAGCATAGAGTATGAATCTCGAAAGACCTATGGCTACACCTTC. Residues: CASSIEYESRKTYGYTF.

This clonotype was seen ten or more times. The chain joins TRBV13 to TRBJ2-7, with D tentatively TRBD1 (6 bases). Near its end, the DNA agrees better with TRBJ2-5, so the J call may be wrong. The germline V gene encodes CDR1 PRHDT and CDR2 FYEKMQ (reference sequence). The CDR3 is 13 residues long. The CDR3 DNA follows: TGTGCCAGCAGCCCACAGGGTACGGAGACCCAGTACTTC. Amino acid sequence: CASSPQGTETQYF.

A word on this clonotype: This sequence may be a read error, since a much larger clone differs from it by one base. This likely comes from a read error, as the CDR3 has no conserved phenylalanine or tryptophan at its end. The genes are TRBV5-4 and TRBJ1-2; D call uncertain. Germline V gene data show CDR1 as SGHNT and CDR2 as YYREEE (reference sequence). Trimming took off 2 bases at V and 8 bases at J, with 13 bases between the two ends. The CDR3 runs 13 residues. The CDR3 loop is CASSFNPLDGYTL. CDR3 coding DNA: TGTGCCAGCAGCTTTAATCCCCTCGACGGCTACACCCTC.

This clonotype was seen only a few times. The chain joins TRBV5-8 to TRBJ2-1; 11 positions agree with TRBD2. With V trimmed by 4 bases and J by 2 bases, 14 bases remained unmatched. Germline values: CDR1 SGHTS, CDR2 YDEGEE. CDR3 size: 19 residues. CDR3 loop: CASSLNGLAGVYTYNEQFF. In DNA form, the CDR3 reads TGTGCCAGCAGCCTCAACGGACTAGCGGGTGTCTATACCTACAATGAGCAGTTCTTC.

The chain links TRBV19 to TRBJ2-1; 8 bases line up with TRBD2. CDR1 and CDR2 (germline): LNHDA, SQIVND (reference sequence). The CDR3 is made up of 14 amino acids. Trimming removed 6 bases from V and 0 bases from J; junction bases left unmatched: 1. CDR3 sequence (DNA): TGTGCCAGTAGCGGGAGGGCCTCCTACAATGAGCAGTTCTTC. Its protein product is CASSGRASYNEQFF.

The chain is built from TRBV24-1 and TRBJ1-2; D unclear. Trimming removed 5 bases at V and 4 bases at J, with 22 bases between. The CDR3 runs 17 residues. Per germline, CDR1 KGHDR and CDR2 SFDVKD. CDR3 in DNA: TGTGCCACCAGTGTATCAGGTAGTAACAGAAAGACCTATGGCTACACCTTC. This translates into CATSVSGSNRKTYGYTF.